The 23 T cell receptor beta chains given below trace back to one sample, sequenced in a study of T cells in Graves' hyperthyroidism and ophthalmopathy. Regions amplified from RNA transcripts were the TCR beta CDR3 regions. In the first-round RT-PCR of the TCR CDR3, the HTBI primer set was used. TCRdb used MiXCR to reprocess the multiplex PCR reads, holding one entry per CDR3 protein. The table records 550,000 to 850,000 distinct CDR3 sequences, approximately 18% of them present only once. The sequenced sample consisted of blood. These TCRs come from a woman aged 45-65 years with Graves' hyperthyroidism that later progressed to Graves' ophthalmopathy.

The rearrangement links TRBV7-3 to TRBJ2-7; tentative D call: TRBD1 (6 bases). The CDR3 covers 14 residues. V was cut by 4 bases and J by 7 bases, with 17 bases left in between. Germline values: CDR1 SGHTA, CDR2 FQGTGA. In DNA, the CDR3 is TGTGCCAGCAGCTACAAAACAGGGAACCAGGAGCAGTACTTC. Translation: CASSYKTGNQEQYF.

Remarks on this clonotype: Given a much more abundant clone one base away, this may be a read error. The J gene is TRBJ1-2, the V gene TRBV11-2, with a possible D match to TRBD1 (6 bases). The CDR3 covers 15 residues. The germline V gene has CDR1 SGHAT and CDR2 FQNNGV. CDR3 region: CAGSPGSGAVYGYTF. CDR3 DNA: TGTGCCGGCAGCCCGGGGTCGGGGGCGGTCTATGGCTACACCTTC.

The gene calls are TRBV3-1 and TRBJ2-1; possibly TRBD1 or TRBD2 for D (5 bases each). The closer fit of TRBJ2-7 to the DNA end suggests the J call may be wrong. CDR1 LGHDT and CDR2 YNNKEL come from the germline V gene (reference sequence). This CDR3 contains 15 residues. The CDR3 sequence is CASSRFGTRYNEQYF. CDR3 bases: TGTGCCAGCAGCCGATTCGGGACGCGCTACAATGAGCAGTACTTC.

The DNA of the CDR3 is TGTGCCAGCAGTGGAGGACAGTTTTTCGAGACCCAGTACTTC. Amino acid sequence: CASSGGQFFETQYF. The chain is built from TRBV6-2 or TRBV6-3 and TRBJ2-5, with D maybe TRBD1 (6 bases). This CDR3 contains 14 residues. Trimming removed 5 bases at V and 5 bases at J, with 15 bases between. The germline V gene encodes CDR1 MNHEY and CDR2 SVGEGT.

This clonotype has only a few counts. The V and J genes are TRBV9 and TRBJ1-1; D is unresolved. Trimming took off 1 base at V and 5 bases at J, with 18 bases between the two ends. This CDR3 region has 16 residues. Germline CDR1 is SGDLS and CDR2 is YYNGEE. The CDR3 loop reads CASSVQETPFGTEAFF. The DNA of the CDR3 is TGTGCCAGCAGCGTACAGGAGACTCCCTTCGGAACTGAAGCTTTCTTT.

In its sample, this clonotype was seen many times. The CDR3 DNA reads TGTGCCAGCAGTTTAGTGAGTTTCGAGTACAATGAGCAGTTCTTC. Amino acid sequence: CASSLVSFEYNEQFF. J is TRBJ2-1 and V is TRBV12-3 or TRBV12-4; D is unresolved. This CDR3 is built from 15 residues. Trimming left V 1 base short and J 4 bases short, with 11 bases between.

This clonotype was seen repeatedly, ten times or more. This chain links TRBV20-1 with TRBJ2-3, with a tentative D call TRBD1 (5 bases). In germline, CDR1 is DFQATT, CDR2 SNEGSKA (reference sequence). There are 13 residues in the CDR3. The ends were cut back, 5 bases at V and 1 base at J, with 10 bases in the middle. The CDR3 reads CSALARGTDTQYF. CDR3 coding DNA: TGCAGTGCTTTGGCCAGGGGCACAGATACGCAGTATTTT.

This clonotype was observed at least ten times. The CDR3 reads CASWGANYGYTF. The DNA of the CDR3 is TGTGCCAGCTGGGGAGCTAACTATGGCTACACCTTC. The chain recombines TRBV12-3 or TRBV12-4 with TRBJ1-2; D is uncertain. The CDR3 covers 12 residues. The germline V and J ends were trimmed by 8 bases and 0 bases, with 7 bases remaining between them.

The sample holds many counts of this clonotype. This rearrangement joins TRBV18 to TRBJ1-5; D gene unclear. The V gene's germline CDR1 is KGHSH and CDR2 LQKENI. This CDR3 comprises 12 residues. V lost 2 bases and J 9 bases, leaving 8 bases between the germline ends. The CDR3: CASSPDNGPQHF. In DNA form, the CDR3 reads TGTGCCAGCTCACCAGATAACGGGCCCCAGCATTTT. The full variable domain, in which reference TRBV18 and TRBJ1-5 provide the parts outside the CDR3, is NAGVMQNPRHLVRRRGQEARLRCSPMKGHSHVYWYRQLPEEGLKFMVYLQKENIIDESGMPKERFSAEFPKEGPSILRIQQVVRGDSAAYFCASSPDNGPQHFGDGTRLSIL.

V is TRBV5-8 and J is TRBJ1-1, with D unclear. The CDR3 is 13 amino acids. V shed 2 bases and J shed 3 bases, with 8 bases lying between them. Germline V gene lookup returns CDR1 SGHTS and CDR2 YDEGEE. CDR3 in DNA: TGTGCCAGCAGCTTCGGGCGCCACACTGAAGCTTTCTTT. As protein: CASSFGRHTEAFF.

This clonotype has ten or more counts. The V gene is TRBV5-1, the J gene TRBJ1-2, with D maybe TRBD1 (6 bases). Between the trimmed V and J ends, which lost 4 bases and 6 bases, there was a span of 16 bases. The CDR3 runs 14 residues. CDR1 and CDR2 (germline): SGHRS, YFSETQ. CDR3 sequence: CASSPGQRAHGYTF. CDR3 coding DNA: TGCGCCAGCAGCCCAGGACAGAGGGCTCATGGCTACACCTTC.

The rearrangement links TRBV4-1 to TRBJ1-6; D call uncertain. The CDR3 has 13 amino acids. Looked up from germline, CDR1 is MGHRA and CDR2 is YSYEKL. Trimming stripped 8 bases from V and 5 bases from J, with 10 bases between. This CDR3 is CASCLEDNSPLHF. In nucleotides, the CDR3 is TGCGCCAGCTGTTTGGAAGATAATTCACCCCTCCACTTT.

This clonotype was seen many times. The chain has TRBV11-2 and TRBJ1-4; TRBD1 matches 7 bases. This CDR3 comprises 15 residues. V trimming: 4 bases; J trimming: 5 bases; junction bases outside the gene matches: 7. CDR1 is SGHAT and CDR2 is FQNNGV in the germline V gene. In nucleotides, the CDR3 is TGTGCCAGCAGCTCACAGACAGGGAGGAATGAAAAACTGTTTTTT. Its translation is CASSSQTGRNEKLFF.

The chain employs TRBV6-2 or TRBV6-3 and TRBJ2-5, with TRBD1 as a possible D gene (5 bases). This CDR3 spans 15 amino acids. V was trimmed by 5 bases and J by 5 bases, leaving 18 bases between them. The germline V gene has CDR1 MNHEY and CDR2 SVGEGT. The CDR3: CASSTRQFVQETQYF. The CDR3 DNA reads as TGTGCCAGCAGTACCCGACAGTTTGTACAGGAGACCCAGTACTTC.

This clonotype was seen ten or more times. The chain recombines TRBV5-4 with TRBJ2-7; TRBD1 agrees at 10 bases. The CDR3 has 14 residues. Per the germline V gene, CDR1 is SGHNT and CDR2 is YYREEE (reference sequence). Trimming at V came to 9 bases and at J to 4 bases, leaving 10 bases not matched to a gene. This CDR3 is CATKVGQGDYEQYF. In DNA, the CDR3 is TGTGCCACTAAAGTAGGACAGGGGGATTACGAGCAGTACTTC.

This clonotype was recorded at least ten times. V and J are TRBV20-1 and TRBJ2-7; TRBD1 matches 7 bases. Germline V gene lookup returns CDR1 DFQATT and CDR2 SNEGSKA (reference sequence). CDR3 length: 12 amino acids. Trimming cost V 0 bases and J 8 bases; bases outside gene matches: 4. Here the CDR3 reads CSARDLGGKQYF. The CDR3 DNA reads as TGCAGTGCTAGAGATCTAGGGGGCAAGCAGTACTTC.

This clonotype was counted at least ten times. The gene calls are TRBV9 and TRBJ2-1; 11 nucleotides match TRBD1. Per germline, CDR1 SGDLS and CDR2 YYNGEE. This CDR3 spans 15 amino acids. The V gene end was trimmed by 3 bases and the J gene end by 7 bases; junction bases not matched to a gene: 6. This CDR3 is CASSAGTGGQNEQFF. DNA for the CDR3: TGTGCCAGCAGCGCAGGGACAGGGGGTCAGAATGAGCAGTTCTTC.

This clonotype was counted a few times. Just one base apart from a much larger clone, this may be a read error. The gene calls are TRBV7-2 and TRBJ2-1; tentatively, D is TRBD2 (6 bases). With 4 bases removed from V and 2 bases from J, the gap between germline ends came to 15 bases. The germline V gene has CDR1 SGHTA and CDR2 FQGNSA. This CDR3 spans 16 amino acids. CDR3 sequence (DNA): TGTGCCAGCAGCTCCTCCTTCGGGGGACCCTACAATGAGCAGTTCTTC. Residues: CASSSSFGGPYNEQFF.

This clonotype has a count of ten or more. V gene TRBV7-8 combines with J gene TRBJ1-2; 8 positions agree with TRBD1. J lost 0 bases, V lost 1 base, and 7 bases had no gene match. The CDR3 runs to 17 residues. Germline CDR1 is SGHVS and CDR2 is FQNEAQ. The CDR3 region is CASSLEAGGSPNYGYTF. The CDR3 DNA sequence: TGTGCCAGCAGCTTAGAGGCAGGGGGCAGTCCTAACTATGGCTACACCTTC. The whole variable domain, filled in from reference TRBV7-8 and TRBJ1-2, reads GAGVSQSPRYKVAKRGQDVALRCDPISGHVSLFWYQQALGQGPEFLTYFQNEAQLDKSGLPSDRFFAERPEGSVSTLKIQRTQQEDSAVYLCASSLEAGGSPNYGYTFGSGTRLTVV.

This clonotype was picked up a small number of times. The junction departs from germline at one end; a sequencing error may be responsible. V and J are TRBV4-1 and TRBJ1-1; 9 bases match TRBD1. Per the germline V gene, CDR1 is MGHRA and CDR2 is YSYEKL. This CDR3 spans 16 amino acids. DNA of the CDR3: TGCGCCAGCAGCCAATCGGACAGGGGCTACGACACAGAAGCTTTCTTT. As protein: CASSQSDRGYDTEAFF.

As regards this clonotype: A much larger clone lies a single base off, so this may be a read error. This chain uses TRBV2 with TRBJ2-3, with unresolved D. The CDR3 has 13 amino acids. Germline lookup yields CDR1 SNHLY and CDR2 FYNNEI. CDR3 residues: CASRGSIDGTPYF. CDR3 coding DNA: TGTGCCAGCAGGGGCTCCATAGACGGTACGCCGTATTTT.

This clonotype came up many times. The chain is built from TRBV5-1 and TRBJ2-1; 7 bases line up with TRBD2. V gave up 0 bases and J gave up 3 bases; unmatched junction bases: 3. The CDR3 totals 15 residues. Germline V gives CDR1 SGHRS, CDR2 YFSETQ. The CDR3 spells CASSLVGGYYNEQFF. The DNA of the CDR3 is TGCGCCAGCAGCTTGGTGGGGGGGTACTACAATGAGCAGTTCTTC.

This CDR3 is CASSTRDTLNTEAFF. The CDR3, as DNA: TGTGCCAGCAGCACCCGGGACACCTTGAACACTGAAGCTTTCTTT. The chain links TRBV7-9 to TRBJ1-1, with a weak D call TRBD1 (6 bases). The germline gives CDR1 SEHNR, CDR2 FQNEAQ (reference sequence). The germline V and J ends were trimmed by 5 bases and 0 bases, with 13 bases remaining between them. The CDR3 spans 15 residues.